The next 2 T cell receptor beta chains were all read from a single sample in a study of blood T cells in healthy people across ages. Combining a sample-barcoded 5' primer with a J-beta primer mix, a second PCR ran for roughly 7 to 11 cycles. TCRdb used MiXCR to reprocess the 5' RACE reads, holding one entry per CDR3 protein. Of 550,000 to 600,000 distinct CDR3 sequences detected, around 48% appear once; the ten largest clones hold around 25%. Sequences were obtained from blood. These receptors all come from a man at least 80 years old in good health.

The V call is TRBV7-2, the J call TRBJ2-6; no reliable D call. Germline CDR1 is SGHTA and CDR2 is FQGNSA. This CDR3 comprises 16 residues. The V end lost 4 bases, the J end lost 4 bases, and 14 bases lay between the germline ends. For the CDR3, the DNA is TGTGCCAGCAGCTCGGTCCTCCCCATGGGGGCCAACGTCCTGACTTTC. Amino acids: CASSSVLPMGANVLTF.

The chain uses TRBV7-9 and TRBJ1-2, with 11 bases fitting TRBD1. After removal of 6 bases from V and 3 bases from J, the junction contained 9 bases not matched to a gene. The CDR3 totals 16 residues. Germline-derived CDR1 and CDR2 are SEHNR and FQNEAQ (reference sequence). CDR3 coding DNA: TGTGCCAGCAGGTCTCCCAGGGGACAGGGGGACTATGGCTACACCTTC. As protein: CASRSPRGQGDYGYTF.